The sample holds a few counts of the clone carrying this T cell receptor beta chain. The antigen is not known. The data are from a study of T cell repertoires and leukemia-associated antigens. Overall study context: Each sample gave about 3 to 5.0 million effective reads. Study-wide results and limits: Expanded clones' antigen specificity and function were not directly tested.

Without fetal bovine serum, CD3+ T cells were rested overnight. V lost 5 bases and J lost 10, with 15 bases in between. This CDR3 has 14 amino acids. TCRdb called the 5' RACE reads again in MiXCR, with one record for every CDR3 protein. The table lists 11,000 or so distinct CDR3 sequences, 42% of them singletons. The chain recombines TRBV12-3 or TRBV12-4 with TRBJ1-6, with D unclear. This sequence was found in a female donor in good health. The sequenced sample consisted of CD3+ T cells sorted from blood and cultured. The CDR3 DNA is TGTGCCAGCAGTCTAACTCGAACGGGCTCACCCCTCCACTTT. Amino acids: CASSLTRTGSPLHF.